Presented here are 27 T cell receptor beta chains from one specimen sequenced in a study of T-cell reconstitution after alpha-beta-depleted transplantation in children. Preparation of the TCRbeta library was carried out with unique molecular identifiers. A single record per CDR3 protein comes from TCRdb applying MiXCR to the PCR reads. The sample lists tens of thousands of distinct CDR3 sequences; 15% were seen once. Source: PBMCs, mostly from graft donor cells, taken 180 days after TCRalphabeta/CD19-depleted stem cell transplant. These receptors came from a male patient aged 2 to 9 who had a stem cell transplant for acute lymphoblastic leukemia, so the T cells may come from the graft donor.

This clonotype is labeled medium-sized. V usage is TRBV5-1 and J usage is TRBJ1-1, with 9 bases lining up with TRBD1. The germline V gene encodes CDR1 SGHRS and CDR2 YFSETQ. The length of the CDR3 is 14 residues. J gave up 3 bases and V 4 bases, and 4 bases lay outside the gene matches. CDR3 sequence reads: CASSQGQGDTEAFF. The CDR3 DNA sequence: TGCGCCAGCAGCCAGGGACAGGGCGACACTGAAGCTTTCTTT.

This clonotype was detected ten times or more. V is TRBV13 and J is TRBJ1-2; D is unclear. Germline lookup yields CDR1 PRHDT and CDR2 FYEKMQ (reference sequence). CDR3 length: 13 residues. Deletions cut 2 bases from V and 7 bases from J, with 11 bases between. CDR3 bases: TGTGCCAGCAGCTTAAGCAGGCTGAGTGGCTACACCTTC. Its protein is CASSLSRLSGYTF.

This clonotype came up a few times. The gene calls are TRBV7-9 and TRBJ2-1, with TRBD1 identical over 11 bases. The CDR3 is 15 amino acids. J lost 9 bases, V lost 5 bases, and 9 bases had no gene match. CDR1 SEHNR and CDR2 FQNEAQ come from the germline V gene (reference sequence). The CDR3 DNA is TGTGCCAGCAGCACCATGGACAGGGGGCAATTTGAGCAGTTCTTC. Translation gives CASSTMDRGQFEQFF.

The V and J genes are TRBV24-1 and TRBJ2-3; TRBD1 aligns across 9 bases. CDR1 KGHDR and CDR2 SFDVKD come from the germline V gene. The V segment lost 3 bases and the J segment 5 bases; nucleotides outside the gene matches: 8. The CDR3 is 16 amino acids. DNA of the CDR3: TGTGCCACCAGTGATCCTCGGACAGGGGAGGGAGATACGCAGTATTTT. As protein: CATSDPRTGEGDTQYF.

V usage is TRBV5-1 and J usage is TRBJ1-1; D not certain. The CDR3 is 13 amino acids. Per the germline V gene, CDR1 is SGHRS and CDR2 is YFSETQ. Trimming took off 4 bases at V and 1 base at J, with 8 bases between the two ends. The CDR3 DNA reads TGCGCCAGCAGCCTTTGGGAGAACACTGAAGCTTTCTTT. Translating gives CASSLWENTEAFF. Supplemented by reference TRBV5-1 and TRBJ1-1, the full variable domain reads KAGVTQTPRYLIKTRGQQVTLSCSPISGHRSVSWYQQTPGQGLQFLFEYFSETQRNKGNFPGRFSGRQFSNSRSEMNVSTLELGDSALYLCASSLWENTEAFFGQGTRLTVV.

This clonotype was seen a few times. The chain combines TRBV12-3 or TRBV12-4 with TRBJ1-5, with 7 bases identical to TRBD1. The CDR3 is 13 amino acids. V gave up 6 bases and J gave up 4 bases; unmatched junction bases: 3. CDR3 sequence (DNA): TGTGCCAGCAGCAACAGGGGAAATCAGCCCCAGCATTTT. Translation gives CASSNRGNQPQHF.

The rearrangement links TRBV15 to TRBJ1-1; unclear D gene. The germline V and J ends were trimmed by 5 bases and 3 bases, with 13 bases remaining between them. CDR3 length equals 14 residues. Per germline, CDR1 LNHNV and CDR2 YYDKDF (reference sequence). CDR3 loop: CATSVGPRHTEAFF. In DNA, the CDR3 is TGTGCCACCAGCGTCGGTCCCCGGCACACTGAAGCTTTCTTT. Variable domain in full (rest from reference TRBV15 and TRBJ1-1): DAMVIQNPRYQVTQFGKPVTLSCSQTLNHNVMYWYQQKSSQAPKLLFHYYDKDFNNEADTPDNFQSRRPNTSFCFLDIRSPGLGDTAMYLCATSVGPRHTEAFFGQGTRLTVV.

This clonotype occurred a few times. The rearrangement joins TRBV7-9 to TRBJ2-5, with D possibly being TRBD2 (6 bases). Germline loops: CDR1 SEHNR, CDR2 FQNEAQ (reference sequence). Trimming left V 4 bases short and J 5 bases short, with 17 bases between. The CDR3 has 15 amino acids. CDR3 region: CASSSSWRAGETQYF. The CDR3 nucleotides are TGTGCCAGCAGCTCAAGTTGGAGGGCTGGGGAGACCCAGTACTTC.

This clonotype was observed a handful of times. This rearrangement joins TRBV5-1 to TRBJ2-3; unclear D gene. Germline loops: CDR1 SGHRS, CDR2 YFSETQ. The CDR3 runs 13 residues. The germline V and J ends were trimmed by 3 bases and 6 bases, with 11 bases remaining between them. The DNA of the CDR3 is TGCGCCAGCAGCTGCCCCTCACCGGATACGCAGTATTTT. This translates into CASSCPSPDTQYF.

The chain carries TRBV24-1 and TRBJ2-1; 7 positions agree with TRBD2. The CDR3 sequence is 15 residues long. With V trimmed by 9 bases and J by 3 bases, 10 bases remained unmatched. In germline, CDR1 is KGHDR, CDR2 SFDVKD. The CDR3: CATQEDGGSYNEQFF. CDR3 bases: TGTGCCACCCAAGAGGACGGCGGGAGCTACAATGAGCAGTTCTTC.

This rearrangement joins TRBV6-1 to TRBJ1-5; 7 bases align to TRBD1. With 9 bases clipped from V and 4 bases from J, the junction kept 12 bases outside the gene matches. Germline assignment: CDR1 MNHNS and CDR2 SASEGT. The CDR3 length is 15 residues. This chain's CDR3 is CASRPRTGGNQPQHF. Here the CDR3 DNA reads TGTGCCAGTAGACCAAGGACAGGAGGGAATCAGCCCCAGCATTTT.

The V and J genes are TRBV7-9 and TRBJ2-7; tentative D call: TRBD1 (6 bases). The ends were cut back, 5 bases at V and 3 bases at J, with 20 bases in the middle. The CDR3 consists of 16 residues. CDR1 is SEHNR and CDR2 is FQNEAQ in the germline V gene (reference sequence). CDR3 sequence (DNA): TGTGCCAGCAGCCTAGGCCTAGGGACACTGGACTACGAGCAGTACTTC. This gives the protein CASSLGLGTLDYEQYF.

The chain has TRBV5-1 and TRBJ2-1, with TRBD1 matching over 7 bases. The germline V gene encodes CDR1 SGHRS and CDR2 YFSETQ. CDR3 length: 15 amino acids. V was clipped by 0 bases and J by 2 bases; unmatched bases: 2. CDR3 sequence: CASSLGQGTYNEQFF. CDR3 nucleotide sequence: TGCGCCAGCAGCTTGGGACAGGGAACCTACAATGAGCAGTTCTTC.

This clonotype has only a few counts. The V and J genes are TRBV12-3 or TRBV12-4 and TRBJ1-1; the D gene is possibly TRBD1 (5 bases). V was pared by 6 bases and J by 8 bases, with 13 bases between. The CDR3 consists of 12 residues. The CDR3 DNA follows: TGTGCCAGCAGCCACGGGACGGGCGAAGCTTTCTTT. Translated, it gives CASSHGTGEAFF.

This clonotype has ten or more counts. The chain couples TRBV20-1 to TRBJ1-6; no firm D call. Trimming stripped 0 bases from V and 3 bases from J, with 15 bases between. Germline V CDR1 and CDR2: DFQATT, SNEGSKA (reference sequence). CDR3 length: 17 residues. In nucleotides, the CDR3 is TGCAGTGCTAGAGATCTAATGCTCACTGTCTATAATTCACCCCTCCACTTT. As protein: CSARDLMLTVYNSPLHF.

This clonotype has a handful of counts. The genes are TRBV7-2 and TRBJ2-2; TRBD1 or TRBD2 may be the D gene (6 bases each). The CDR3 is 15 amino acids. Trimming took off 0 bases at V and 9 bases at J, with 14 bases between the two ends. Germline V gene lookup returns CDR1 SGHTA and CDR2 FQGNSA. The CDR3 coding sequence is TGTGCCAGCAGCTTAGCGGGGGGCCCGAACCGGGAGCTGTTTTTT. The encoded protein is CASSLAGGPNRELFF.

The genes are TRBV6-1 and TRBJ1-1; D gene uncertain. Germline V gives CDR1 MNHNS, CDR2 SASEGT. V gave up 3 bases and J gave up 5 bases, with 13 bases separating them. There are 14 residues in the CDR3. The DNA for the CDR3 is TGTGCCAGCAGTGAGCTAGTGGTTGAGACTGAAGCTTTCTTT. It codes for CASSELVVETEAFF.

The genes are TRBV16 and TRBJ1-2; no clear D. The germline V gene has CDR1 KGHSY and CDR2 FQNENV. The V gene lost 2 bases and the J gene lost 4 bases, with 8 bases spanning the gap. This CDR3 region has 13 residues. CDR3 protein: CASSQGVGYGYTF. The CDR3 nucleotides read TGTGCCAGCAGCCAAGGGGTGGGCTATGGCTACACCTTC.

This clonotype was found a few times. The chain recombines TRBV7-9 with TRBJ2-7; 11 positions match TRBD1. CDR3 length: 14 amino acids. Germline V gene data show CDR1 as SEHNR and CDR2 as FQNEAQ (reference sequence). The ends lost 5 bases at V and 6 bases at J; junction bases unmatched: 6. The CDR3 here is CASSLGQGAGEQYF. The CDR3 DNA sequence: TGTGCCAGCAGCCTCGGACAGGGGGCGGGCGAGCAGTACTTC. The entire variable domain, with the rest obtained from reference TRBV7-9 and TRBJ2-7, is as follows: DTGVSQNPRHKITKRGQNVTFRCDPISEHNRLYWYRQTLGQGPEFLTYFQNEAQLEKSRLLSDRFSAERPKGSFSTLEIQRTEQGDSAMYLCASSLGQGAGEQYFGPGTRLTVT.

This clonotype was detected only a few times. The rearrangement uses TRBV9 and TRBJ1-2; D is perhaps TRBD1 (5 bases). The ends were cut back, 6 bases at V and 4 bases at J, with 13 bases in the middle. Germline CDR1 and CDR2: SGDLS and YYNGEE. CDR3 length: 13 amino acids. CDR3 protein: CASNEQRGYGYTF. CDR3 bases: TGTGCCAGCAACGAACAGAGGGGCTATGGCTACACCTTC.

In this sample, this clonotype turned up a few times. The genes are TRBV7-9 and TRBJ2-7; 8 nucleotides agree with TRBD1. Germline loops: CDR1 SEHNR, CDR2 FQNEAQ (reference sequence). The CDR3 length is 15 residues. The V segment lost 4 bases and the J segment 6 bases; nucleotides outside the gene matches: 11. The chain's CDR3 is CASSSARTGYGEQYF. The CDR3, as DNA: TGTGCCAGCAGCTCTGCAAGGACAGGGTATGGCGAGCAGTACTTC.

The chain links TRBV5-1 to TRBJ2-2, with D hard to call. Trimming left V 0 bases short and J 0 bases short, with 6 bases between. Per the germline V gene, CDR1 is SGHRS and CDR2 is YFSETQ. The CDR3 contains 15 residues. CDR3 sequence: CASSLGITNTGELFF. CDR3 DNA sequence: TGCGCCAGCAGCTTGGGTATTACGAACACCGGGGAGCTGTTTTTT.

The genes are TRBV25-1 and TRBJ2-1, with 10 bases identical to TRBD1. Losses at the gene ends were 4 bases for V and 8 bases for J; bases not matched to a gene: 5. The length of the CDR3 is 14 residues. CDR1 is MGHDK, CDR2 SYGVNS, per germline. CDR3 in amino acids: CASSGRDRGDEQFF. CDR3 bases: TGTGCCAGCAGTGGCCGGGACAGGGGTGATGAGCAGTTCTTC.

The CDR3 nucleotides are TGTGCCAGCAGCTACACGGCGTTCGGACAGTTTAACACTGAAGCTTTCTTT. Amino acids: CASSYTAFGQFNTEAFF. J is TRBJ1-1 and V is TRBV11-2, with TRBD1 as a possible D gene (6 bases). V shed 4 bases and J shed 2 bases, with 20 bases lying between them. There are 17 residues in the CDR3. Germline CDR1 is SGHAT and CDR2 is FQNNGV.

This clonotype was detected a few times. DNA for the CDR3: TGTGCCAGCAGTTCCGCACTGAGACATGAAGCTTTCTTT. It encodes CASSSALRHEAFF. The rearrangement links TRBV27 to TRBJ1-1; no firm D call. CDR1 is MNHEY and CDR2 is SMNVEV in the germline V gene (reference sequence). Trimming removed 4 bases from V and 7 bases from J, with 13 bases in between. This CDR3 has 13 amino acids.

This clonotype was counted many times. The rearrangement joins TRBV5-6 to TRBJ2-7; tentatively, D is TRBD1 (6 bases). The CDR3 is 15 amino acids. Germline CDR1 and CDR2: SGHDT and YYEEEE. Trimming took off 5 bases at V and 7 bases at J, with 22 bases between the two ends. The DNA of the CDR3 is TGTGCCAGCAGGTACTACGACAGATTAAGGGGGGAGCAGTACTTC. Translating it yields CASRYYDRLRGEQYF.

The chain uses TRBV12-3 or TRBV12-4 and TRBJ2-1; 10 positions agree with TRBD1. The CDR3 contains 15 residues. Trimming cost V 4 bases and J 7 bases; bases outside gene matches: 7. Here the CDR3 reads CASSSPGQGINEQFF. In nucleotides, the CDR3 is TGTGCCAGCAGTTCCCCGGGACAGGGGATTAATGAGCAGTTCTTC.